This is a list of T cell receptor beta chains from one sample in a study of blood T cell repertoires in COVID-19. The data were produced by immunoSEQ multiplex PCR, yet TCRdb's version contains in-frame clones alone and is incomplete. The sample has under 250,000 clones; roughly 82% are singletons. The source material was peripheral blood. These receptors came from a woman in her 70s with acute or convalescent COVID-19. Both conserved end residues are trimmed from each CDR3. A row's size may be missing; if present it is once, few, many or a size class.

size,V,CDR3
NA,TRBV4-1,ASSLAGTRDSEAF
NA,TRBV10-3,AISGGSLEGNTIY
NA,TRBV7-2,ASSLHGINQPQH
NA,TRBV6-1,ASSLQASSGNTIY
few,TRBV7-2,ASSLARGLRNSPLH
NA,TRBV10-3,AISQDSNQPQH
NA,TRBV29-1,SVVGWQGGGYT
once,TRBV4-2,ASSRQAGELF
NA,TRBV27,ASMGPAGTEAF
NA,TRBV19,ASTPDRGHEKLF
NA,TRBV7-8,ASSRGRGTYEQY
NA,TRBV5-1,ASSLSGEDGELF
NA,TRBV16,ASSPVTVGTEQY
NA,TRBV10-2,AVMGGGNNEQF
NA,TRBV19,ASSIGGGRIYGYT
NA,TRBV5-6,ASSLVSVRGTEAF
NA,TRBV28,ASSPSGGADTGELF
NA,TRBV4-3,ASSPGDRGGGETQY
NA,TRBV19,ASSTPPGTSGLVNEQF
NA,TRBV7-9,ASSPGQGVNEQF
NA,TRBV28,ASSLSGDRAYHGYT
NA,TRBV3-1/TRBV3-2,ASSQISLGELF
few,TRBV5-4,ASSRGQGAPYEQY
NA,TRBV27,ASRLPGENTEAF
NA,TRBV4-3,ASSQVSPRNEQF
NA,TRBV10-3,AISEAGAANTGELF
NA,TRBV7-9,ASSPRFRLLSSYNEQF
NA,TRBV7-9,ASSLYRGGEQY
once,TRBV6-5,ASKTGVLEKLF
NA,TRBV30,AWSARTGNYGYT
NA,TRBV6-5,ASSFDRANQPQH
NA,TRBV10-1,ASSAGGTDQPQH
NA,TRBV5-1,ASRTVGQGGTYEQY
NA,TRBV5-1,ASSPENYGYT
NA,TRBV29-1,SVETTGYTEAF
NA,TRBV7-9,ASSLVGGQGAYEQY
NA,TRBV11-2,ASSLDQGAREKLF
NA,TRBV7-9,ASSPGVGANTGELF
NA,TRBV30,AWSQNRGQEGYT
NA,TRBV5-1,ASSLRGGGYT
once,TRBV7-2,ASSSGQGEKLF
few,TRBV20-1,SASTGTGTYNEQF
once,TRBV19,ASTPGTAEYEQY
NA,TRBV13,ASSARSGALYEQY
few,TRBV7-2,ASSFSPESQH
NA,TRBV28,ASYLAGGLLGQF
NA,TRBV4-3,ASSQVGRANEKLF
NA,TRBV24-1,ATSPGALAESTDTQY
NA,TRBV7-8,ASSLVAVANTEAF
NA,TRBV19,ASSMDRDTEAF
NA,TRBV5-1,ASSLTQGNEKLF
NA,TRBV10-1,ASVDFATNEKLF
NA,TRBV12-3/TRBV12-4,ASSFLMTGELF
NA,TRBV4-2,ASSPSITTGADTQY